A single T cell receptor beta chain is shown here with its context. The data are from a study of blood T cell repertoires in COVID-19. Study background: Acute and convalescent COVID-19 specimens originated in the United States, Italy and Spain. PBMCs, B-cell-depleted T cells, or T cells were the source of the cDNA or gDNA that made up the material.

V lost 0 bases, J lost 3 bases, and 8 bases lay in between. CDR1 and CDR2 from the germline V gene are LNHNV and YYDKDF (reference sequence). The CDR3 covers 15 residues. How the authors handled the data: Reference gene primer amplification gave nucleated cell count estimates. Produced via immunoSEQ multiplex PCR; TCRdb's table is partial and in-frame only. That table gives V, J and clone size, and the DNA gave D and trimming. The sample yields 90,000 to 100,000 clones, roughly 90% seen once. V usage is TRBV15 and J usage is TRBJ1-4; D might be TRBD1 (5 bases). The sequence was obtained from a man at least 80 years old with acute or convalescent COVID-19. Sequenced input: peripheral blood. CDR3 bases: TGTGCCACCAGCAGAGATTTGGGGCCTAATGAAAAACTGTTTTTT. Residues: CATSRDLGPNEKLFF.